The following is a T cell receptor beta chain sequence with its context. TCRdb redid the calling of the RT-PCR reads with MiXCR, one entry per CDR3 protein. The sample gives about 400,000 distinct CDR3 sequences, approximately 16% of which show up once; 6.5% to 7.5% is in the top ten. This sample is drawn from a study of patients and donors after allogeneic stem cell transplantation. Looked up from germline, CDR1 is SGHRS and CDR2 is YFSETQ. The V and J ends lost 0 bases and 5 bases respectively, with 8 bases between them. This CDR3 is built from 13 residues. The sequenced sample was blood, either unsorted or a sorted T cell fraction (not recorded which). The J gene is TRBJ2-5, the V gene TRBV5-1; D is unresolved. The receptor was isolated from a human donor who was either an allogeneic HSCT recipient or a stem cell or donor lymphocyte infusion donor (not recorded which). It is not recorded whose cells these are; they may come from a transplant donor. The CDR3 spells CASSLVLVETQYF. DNA for the CDR3: TGCGCCAGCAGCTTGGTTTTAGTGGAGACCCAGTACTTC.